Listed below are T cell receptor beta chains from one sample, sequenced in a study of shared clonotypes between healthy human individuals. This table comes from immunoSEQ multiplex PCR, and its TCRdb copy is limited to in-frame clones, with some not included. The sample lists 2,500,000 or so clones, more than 85% seen once, with around 0.37% in the top ten. Sequencing was done on a sample of naive CD4+ T cells from PBMCs. The receptor source for this set is a man between 18 and 35 years old in good health. Some clones in this sample may be carry-over from other donors' samples. The CDR3 runs from the conserved cysteine through the conserved F or W. A D gene is named only where the DNA matches it firmly. Some rows mark clone size as missing; the rest say once, few, many or name a class of expanded clone.

clone size: NA
D gene: TRBD1
CDR3 length: 14
J gene: TRBJ1-4
V gene: TRBV18
CDR3 protein: CASSRQGRDEKLFF
CDR3 DNA: TGTGCCAGCTCACGACAGGGTCGGGATGAAAAACTGTTTTTT

clone size: NA
D gene: NA
CDR3 length: 15
J gene: TRBJ2-2
V gene: TRBV10-3
CDR3 protein: CAIRLGLANTGELFF
CDR3 DNA: TGTGCCATCAGATTGGGGCTAGCGAACACCGGGGAGCTGTTTTTT

clone size: NA
D gene: TRBD1
CDR3 length: 17
J gene: TRBJ1-1
V gene: TRBV14
CDR3 protein: CASSQEGTGVRNTEAFF
CDR3 DNA: TGTGCCAGCAGCCAAGAGGGGACAGGGGTTAGGAACACTGAAGCTTTCTTT

clone size: once
D gene: TRBD2
CDR3 length: 15
J gene: TRBJ2-1
V gene: TRBV9
CDR3 protein: CASSSSGESYNEQFF
CDR3 DNA: TGTGCCAGCAGTTCAAGCGGGGAATCCTACAATGAGCAGTTCTTC

clone size: NA
D gene: TRBD1
CDR3 length: 14
J gene: TRBJ1-1
V gene: TRBV5-8
CDR3 protein: CASSLGQGRTEAFF
CDR3 DNA: TGTGCCAGCAGCTTGGGACAGGGCCGGACTGAAGCTTTCTTT

clone size: NA
D gene: TRBD1
CDR3 length: 14
J gene: TRBJ2-1
V gene: TRBV5-1
CDR3 protein: CASSPRTGTNEQFF
CDR3 DNA: TGCGCCAGCAGCCCCCGGACAGGGACGAATGAGCAGTTCTTC

clone size: NA
D gene: TRBD1
CDR3 length: 15
J gene: TRBJ1-2
V gene: TRBV6-1
CDR3 protein: CASSEAGGPSYGYTF
CDR3 DNA: TGTGCCAGCAGTGAGGCAGGGGGTCCGAGTTATGGCTACACCTTC

clone size: NA
D gene: NA
CDR3 length: 15
J gene: TRBJ2-1
V gene: TRBV5-1
CDR3 protein: CASSLMGGSYNEQFF
CDR3 DNA: TGCGCCAGCAGCTTGATGGGGGGCTCCTACAATGAGCAGTTCTTC

clone size: NA
D gene: TRBD1
CDR3 length: 14
J gene: TRBJ2-5
V gene: TRBV5-6
CDR3 protein: CASSLGDRGQTQYF
CDR3 DNA: TGTGCCAGCAGCTTGGGTGACAGGGGACAGACCCAGTACTTC

clone size: NA
D gene: NA
CDR3 length: 12
J gene: TRBJ2-3
V gene: TRBV30
CDR3 protein: CAWSKGMDTQYF
CDR3 DNA: TGTGCCTGGAGTAAAGGGATGGATACGCAGTATTTT

clone size: NA
D gene: NA
CDR3 length: 14
J gene: TRBJ1-6
V gene: TRBV5-5
CDR3 protein: CASTAVGRTTPLHF
CDR3 DNA: TGTGCCAGCACCGCGGTGGGGAGAACAACACCCCTCCACTTT

clone size: NA
D gene: TRBD2
CDR3 length: 16
J gene: TRBJ2-7
V gene: TRBV27
CDR3 protein: CASSLSLLAGNYEQYF
CDR3 DNA: TGTGCCAGCAGTTTATCCCTACTAGCGGGAAACTACGAGCAGTACTTC

clone size: NA
D gene: NA
CDR3 length: 13
J gene: TRBJ2-1
V gene: TRBV7-3
CDR3 protein: CASSPQTVNEQFF
CDR3 DNA: TGTGCCAGCAGCCCACAGACGGTTAATGAGCAGTTCTTC

clone size: NA
D gene: TRBD2
CDR3 length: 17
J gene: TRBJ2-1
V gene: TRBV7-7
CDR3 protein: CASSLGLGLAGTNEQFF
CDR3 DNA: TGTGCCAGCAGCTTAGGGCTTGGACTAGCGGGAACCAATGAGCAGTTCTTC

clone size: NA
D gene: NA
CDR3 length: 13
J gene: TRBJ2-3
V gene: TRBV29-1
CDR3 protein: CSVMTTLTDTQYF
CDR3 DNA: TGCAGCGTTATGACAACCCTCACAGATACGCAGTATTTT

clone size: NA
D gene: NA
CDR3 length: 14
J gene: TRBJ2-1
V gene: TRBV28
CDR3 protein: CASWGLGLYNEQFF
CDR3 DNA: TGTGCCAGCTGGGGGTTAGGCCTCTACAATGAGCAGTTCTTC

clone size: NA
D gene: NA
CDR3 length: 12
J gene: TRBJ1-2
V gene: TRBV28
CDR3 protein: CASSFRGYGYTF
CDR3 DNA: TGTGCCAGCAGTTTTCGAGGCTATGGCTACACCTTC

clone size: NA
D gene: TRBD1
CDR3 length: 18
J gene: TRBJ2-7
V gene: TRBV15
CDR3 protein: CATSRVRVPGQGPYEQYF
CDR3 DNA: TGTGCCACCAGCAGAGTGAGGGTACCGGGACAGGGGCCCTACGAGCAGTACTTC

clone size: NA
D gene: TRBD1
CDR3 length: 12
J gene: TRBJ2-7
V gene: TRBV25-1
CDR3 protein: CASGTEPYEQYF
CDR3 DNA: TGTGCCAGCGGGACAGAGCCCTACGAGCAGTACTTC

clone size: NA
D gene: NA
CDR3 length: 11
J gene: TRBJ1-2
V gene: TRBV5-6
CDR3 protein: CASSLGWGYTF
CDR3 DNA: TGTGCCAGCAGCTTAGGTTGGGGCTACACCTTC